These T cell receptor beta chains were read from a single sample in a study of cytomegalovirus exposure and HLA in healthy donors. Produced via immunoSEQ multiplex PCR; TCRdb's table is partial and in-frame only. In the table there are around 130,000 clones, about four fifths of which are singletons. Specimen: PBMCs. These receptors were taken from a man aged 25-45 years in good health and CMV-seronegative. Each CDR3 is given with its conserved first and last residue. The D gene is left open where the match is weak. A clone size is listed for some rows: how often the clone was seen (once, few, many), or a class if it is expanded.

V,J,D,size,DNA,CDR3
TRBV28,TRBJ2-7,.,.,TGTGCCAGCAGTTTAACAGGGCCCCCCTACGAGCAGTACTTC,CASSLTGPPYEQYF
TRBV6-4,TRBJ2-3,.,.,TGTGCCAGCGCCGAGAAACCCACAGATACGCAGTATTTT,CASAEKPTDTQYF
TRBV7-9,TRBJ2-1,TRBD2,.,TGTGCCAGCAGTCCCGGACTAGCGGACTACAATGAGCAGTTCTTC,CASSPGLADYNEQFF
TRBV27,TRBJ1-1,.,.,TGTGCCAGCTGCTCCCGGGGGTACACTGAAGCTTTCTTT,CASCSRGYTEAFF
TRBV5-6,TRBJ1-1,.,.,TGTGCCAGCAGCCCGGACGGGGACAAGGGACGGGACACTGAAGCTTTCTTT,CASSPDGDKGRDTEAFF
TRBV7-2,TRBJ2-7,.,.,TGTGCCAGCAGCTTCGCACGACTATCCAGTTACGAGCAGTACTTC,CASSFARLSSYEQYF
TRBV7-7,TRBJ2-3,.,.,TGTGCTAGCAGCAAACAGGGTGGGACAGATACGCAGTATTTT,CASSKQGGTDTQYF
TRBV11-3,TRBJ2-1,TRBD2,.,TGTGCCAGCAGCATGACTAGCGGGAACCATGATGAGCAGTTCTTC,CASSMTSGNHDEQFF
TRBV5-1,TRBJ2-7,.,.,TGCGCCAGCAGCCGGGAGAGAGGTCACGAGCAGTACTTC,CASSRERGHEQYF
TRBV28,TRBJ2-7,TRBD2,.,TGTGCCAGCAAACTACTAGCGCAGAGCTCCTACGAGCAGTACTTC,CASKLLAQSSYEQYF
TRBV28,TRBJ1-5,.,.,TGTGCCAGCATGGGGGGGAAGCAGCCCCAGCATTTT,CASMGGKQPQHF
TRBV5-1,TRBJ2-7,TRBD2,.,TGCGCCAGCAGCTACGGGACTAGCGTTTCCCCTACGAGCGAGCAGTACTTC,CASSYGTSVSPTSEQYF
TRBV7-7,TRBJ2-1,.,few,TGTGCTAGCAGCTTAGGGGGGGGACGGTTTGATGAGCAGTTCTTC,CASSLGGGRFDEQFF
TRBV6-5,TRBJ1-5,.,.,TGTGCCAGCAGTTCCACTTACAATCAGCCCCAGCATTTT,CASSSTYNQPQHF
TRBV7-8,TRBJ2-3,TRBD2,.,TGTGCCAGCAGCGCCTTTATCGGGACTAGCAGTGCTACGCAGTATTTT,CASSAFIGTSSATQYF
TRBV9,TRBJ1-4,TRBD1,.,TGTGCAGAGACAGGGTCGAATGAAAAACTGTTTTTT,CAETGSNEKLFF
TRBV15,TRBJ2-5,TRBD2,few,TGTGCCACCGTCGGGGGGGGACAAGAGACCCAGTACTTC,CATVGGGQETQYF
TRBV25-1,TRBJ1-4,TRBD1,.,TGTGCCAGCAGTAAGACAGGGAGAGATGAAAAACTGTTTTTT,CASSKTGRDEKLFF
TRBV27,TRBJ1-5,.,.,TGTGCCAGCAGTTTTAAAGGAGAGCCAGGGCAACAGCCCCAGCATTTT,CASSFKGEPGQQPQHF
TRBV20-1,TRBJ2-7,.,.,TGCAGTGCTGAAACAGTTTACGAGCAGTACTTC,CSAETVYEQYF
TRBV7-2,TRBJ2-4,TRBD2,.,TGTGCCAGCAGTTCGGGAGGGCCTTGGGACATTCAGTACTTC,CASSSGGPWDIQYF
TRBV5-4,TRBJ2-3,TRBD2,.,TGTGCCAGCAGCCTTAGGACTAGCGGAACGACAGATACGCAGTATTTT,CASSLRTSGTTDTQYF
TRBV4-1,TRBJ1-2,TRBD1,.,TGCGCCAGCAGCCTCAGGGGGCTAGTAAACTATGGCTACACCTTC,CASSLRGLVNYGYTF
TRBV7-8,TRBJ2-7,.,.,TGTGCCAGCAGAATCGACTATAGGAGCTCCTACGAGCAGTACTTC,CASRIDYRSSYEQYF
TRBV28,TRBJ2-2,TRBD1,.,TGTGCCAGCAGTCCGCAGGGGGCGGGCACCGGGGAGCTGTTTTTT,CASSPQGAGTGELFF
TRBV11-2,TRBJ1-1,.,.,TGTGCCAGCAGCTTGGTTGGCAGGGGAAATTTGAGGGACACTGAAGCTTTCTTT,CASSLVGRGNLRDTEAFF
TRBV4-1,TRBJ1-5,.,.,TGCGCCAGCAGCCAACGGTCGGGAGGGGATCAGCCCCAGCATTTT,CASSQRSGGDQPQHF
TRBV19,TRBJ2-7,TRBD2,few,TGTGCCAGTAGTATAGCGGGACTAGCGGGACTCTACGAGCAGTACTTC,CASSIAGLAGLYEQYF